One sample yielded the 8 T cell receptor beta chains listed below, sequenced in a study of T cell responses to AZD1222 COVID-19 vaccine. Data came from immunoSEQ multiplex PCR; TCRdb stores just in-frame clones and leaves some out. There are some 150,000 clones in the sample; roughly 89% occur only once, and approximately 1.8% lies in the top ten. The sample in question was peripheral blood, obtained on day 0 of AZD1222 vaccination. Every receptor here comes from an adult in good health.

V usage is TRBV7-9 and J usage is TRBJ1-2, with D maybe TRBD1 (5 bases). Germline CDR1 and CDR2: SEHNR and FQNEAQ (reference sequence). Trimming cost V 1 base and J 3 bases, with 9 bases left between them. The CDR3 extends over 14 amino acids. Written as DNA, the CDR3 is TGTGCCAGCAGCTTAGATGGGGACCACTATGGCTACACCTTC. This translates into CASSLDGDHYGYTF.

The table lists this clone with a count of one. The rearrangement uses TRBV6-5 and TRBJ1-5; 9 nucleotides align to TRBD1. This CDR3 comprises 15 residues. From germline, CDR1 is MNHEY and CDR2 SVGAGI. Trimming cost V 5 bases and J 5 bases; bases outside gene matches: 7. CDR3 amino acids: CASSKYRDRDQPQHF. The CDR3 nucleotides read TGTGCCAGCAGTAAATACCGGGACAGGGATCAGCCCCAGCATTTT.

This clone was observed once. The CDR3: CASSSYARATDTQYF. CDR3 coding DNA: TGTGCCAGCAGCTCCTATGCGCGGGCCACAGATACGCAGTATTTT. The chain carries TRBV5-8 and TRBJ2-3, with D possibly matching TRBD2 (5 bases). V was shortened by 3 bases and J by 2 bases, with 13 bases between the two germline ends. Looked up from germline, CDR1 is SGHTS and CDR2 is YDEGEE. This CDR3 contains 15 residues.

The chain couples TRBV10-1 to TRBJ1-1; D unclear. Trimming took 1 base from V and 4 from J, leaving 16 bases between them. This CDR3 is 16 amino acids long. Germline V gives CDR1 WNHNN, CDR2 SYGVQD (reference sequence). The CDR3: CASSEFLRPTGTEAFF. The CDR3 DNA follows: TGCGCCAGCAGTGAGTTCCTTCGACCGACCGGCACTGAAGCTTTCTTT.

This clone was seen once. This chain uses TRBV18 with TRBJ2-1; TRBD2 matches 13 bases. Germline V lookup: CDR1 KGHSH, CDR2 LQKENI. The V segment lost 4 bases and the J segment 7 bases; nucleotides outside the gene matches: 4. The CDR3 runs to 15 residues. The CDR3 here is CASSRGTSGMNEQFF. The DNA for the CDR3 is TGTGCCAGCTCACGTGGGACTAGCGGGATGAATGAGCAGTTCTTC.

This clone was detected only once. The rearrangement joins TRBV7-4 to TRBJ1-5; D is uncertain. Trimming left V 6 bases short and J 5 bases short, with 17 bases between. CDR1 is SGHVT, CDR2 SQSDAQ, per germline. The CDR3 has 15 amino acids. CDR3 region: CASSSGLPPDQPQHF. The CDR3 DNA sequence: TGTGCCAGCAGTTCCGGCCTACCCCCGGATCAGCCCCAGCATTTT.

This clone was observed a single time. CDR3 amino acids: CASSDTGYSNQPQHF. CDR3 in DNA: TGTGCCAGTAGCGATACAGGTTATAGCAATCAGCCCCAGCATTTT. The rearrangement links TRBV19 to TRBJ1-5; tentative D call: TRBD1 (5 bases). The CDR3 runs to 15 residues. V lost 6 bases, J lost 0 bases, and 12 bases lay in between. Germline V CDR1 and CDR2: LNHDA, SQIVND (reference sequence).

The rearrangement joins TRBV3-1 (or the pseudogene TRBV3-2) to TRBJ1-4; 8 nucleotides agree with TRBD1. Trimming took 4 bases from V and 5 from J; bases not matched to a gene: 6. The V gene's germline CDR1 is LGHDT and CDR2 YNNKEL (reference sequence). The CDR3 contains 15 residues. The DNA for the CDR3 is TGTGCCAGCAGCCTCCTGACAGGGGAGAATGAAAAACTGTTTTTT. This sequence encodes CASSLLTGENEKLFF.